Below, one TCR beta chain is given with its context. It lacks a known antigen. Within one base of it there is no much larger clone, and no base qualities were kept. The patients picked for sequencing were ones in whom flow cytometry had shown an expansion of CD8+CD57+ cells. Every patient had severe acquired aplastic anemia, diagnosed using the International Study of Aplastic Anemia and Agranulocytosis and Camitta criteria. No therapy had been received by the patients at the time of blood sampling. In this study, sorted CD4+ and CD8+ T cells from the blood of healthy subjects and of severe aplastic anemia patients had their TCR repertoires deep-sequenced. Patients were enrolled in the USA under clinicaltrials.gov protocols 00001620, 01623167, 00001397, 00071045, 00081523 and 00961064. Ficoll-Paque density gradient centrifugation was used to isolate peripheral blood mononuclear cells. Before DNA extraction, CD4+ and CD8+ T cells were sorted by FACS or by magnetic beads.

Trimming costs V 3 bases and J 2 bases, and their ends lie 8 bases apart. CDR1 and CDR2, per the germline V gene, are SNHLY and FYNNEI. The CDR3 spans 13 residues, from the cysteine through the phenylalanine. Here the CDR3 DNA is all that survives: 39 bases in frame from base 1. This sample is drawn from a study of CD8+CD57+ T cells in acquired aplastic anemia (dated by TCRdb to between 2018 and 2020). Describing the broader study: On average, sorted CD4+ and CD8+ cells yielded around 3.1 ug of extracted DNA, with a range of roughly 0.18 to 30 ug. CD8+CD57+ expansion was defined as a frequency above the mean frequency observed in healthy subjects. Broad study findings and their caveats: Between patients and healthy controls, no significant difference in CD8+ Simpson's diversity was found (P=0.060). About 30 CD8+ CDR3 sequences were found in both patients and controls but appeared to be highly expressed in patients and within the immunodominant clones of the patients.

Genomic DNA served as template for TCR beta VDJ combination and CDR3 sequence profiling. An Illumina HiSeq 2000 was used for TCR repertoire sequencing. The paper's data handling went like this. TRBV/TRBJ rearrangement plots, CDR3 size and DJ length profiles, and Simpson's diversity index were used to evaluate the repertoires. The most abundant DNA sequence in the deep sequencing data was taken as the immunodominant clone. CDR3 amino acid sequences were checked for sharing between subjects and were compared against published repertoires and the VDJdb database. TCRdb passed the public sequencing reads through fastp at Q25 and MiXCR, retaining productive beta sequences. All rows with the same CDR3 protein become a single entry with the most common DNA and genes. The authors' filters were not applied to this entry. The sample table contains 200,000 or so distinct CDR3 sequences; only one count was recorded for more than 45% of them. The top ten clonotypes cover over 7.5% of the sample.

The sequenced sample consisted of sorted CD4+, CD8+, or CD8+CD57+ T cells (not recorded which) from PBMCs. The rearrangement combines TRBV2 with TRBJ2-7; too little of a D gene remains to name it. This receptor was identified in a human donor with aplastic anemia. For the CDR3, the sequence is CASSDDLTYEQYF. The DNA is TGTGCCAGCAGTGACGACTTAACCTACGAGCAGTACTTC.